This T cell receptor (beta chain) is from a study of T cells in narcolepsy. Study-level findings and limits: Blood of same and different patients, but not healthy controls, reportedly held recurring autoreactive clonotypes. Comparing one patient's CSF and blood CD4+ clonotypes highlighted HCRT- and TRIB2-specific autoreactive clonotypes.

There are a few counts of this clone. Antigen specificity is unknown. TCRdb's copy holds only in-frame clones and misses some; the assay was immunoSEQ multiplex PCR. This table holds approximately 25,000 clones, roughly two thirds found once. This CDR3 is 16 amino acids long. V lost 5 bases and J lost 0, with 14 bases in between. CDR1 SGHAT and CDR2 FQNNGV come from the germline V gene. The V and J genes are TRBV11-2 and TRBJ2-1; D unresolved. The sample comprised memory (CD45RA-) CD4+ T cells from blood. The clonotype comes from a human donor in good health. CDR3 DNA: TGTGCCAGCAGCCTCATAGTTTCCATCTCCTACAATGAGCAGTTCTTC. Translation: CASSLIVSISYNEQFF.